This T cell receptor (beta chain) is from a study of cytomegalovirus exposure and HLA in healthy donors. Study context: The roughly 110 validation repertoires were reported in a later analysis to have been generated on the same platform as the approximately 700 first-cohort repertoires.

Regarding this clone: Germline is not matched at one junction end, which may reflect a read error.

The CDR3 sequence is 12 residues long. From germline, CDR1 is SQVTM and CDR2 ANQGSEA. TCRdb's table, derived via immunoSEQ multiplex PCR, lists solely in-frame clones and lacks some. The sample holds some 150,000 clones, roughly nine tenths seen once. The TCR comes from a man between 18 and 29 years old in good health and CMV-seropositive. The V gene is TRBV29-1, the J gene TRBJ1-2; D may be TRBD1 (6 bases). The sequencing input was PBMCs. CDR3 DNA: TGCAGCGTCGAAGACAGGAACTATGGCTACACCTTC. Translation gives CSVEDRNYGYTF.